The sequence of this T cell receptor beta chain was determined in a study of blood T cell repertoires in COVID-19. Study-level information: PBMCs, B-cell-depleted T cells, or T cells were the source of the cDNA or gDNA that made up the material.

With 4 bases clipped from V and 2 bases from J, the junction kept 6 bases outside the gene matches. The CDR3 sequence is 15 residues long. Germline CDR1 and CDR2: SGHDT and YYEEEE. Sequencing was performed with immunoSEQ multiplex PCR; in TCRdb, only in-frame clones are kept and a portion is missing. The sample shows roughly 290,000 clones, around 85% of them seen only once. The cohort comprised adults aged about 18 to 100 years residing in 24 US areas. Participants had their cohort set by participant-reported clinical history. Cohort 3 donors counted as recovered after two negative PCRs, clearance, or resolved symptoms.

This receptor was identified in a man younger than 40 who had recovered from COVID-19. The sequencing sample was made of PBMCs or T cells enriched from blood (not recorded which). The chain recombines TRBV5-6 with TRBJ2-7, with TRBD1 matching 10 bases. The CDR3 sequence is CASSEGTGDTYEQYF. CDR3 in DNA: TGTGCCAGCAGCGAAGGGACAGGGGATACCTACGAGCAGTACTTC.